The 24 T cell receptor beta chains in this list originate from one sample, sequenced in a study of blood T cell repertoires in COVID-19. This table comes from immunoSEQ multiplex PCR, and its TCRdb copy is limited to in-frame clones, with some not included. The repertoire holds about 94,000 clones, over 70% seen once, with 19% in the top ten. Sample: peripheral blood. The receptors were sampled from a human donor in a cohort sampled during active COVID-19.

The CDR3 sequence: CASRGLASYEQYF. DNA for the CDR3: TGTGCCAGCAGGGGACTAGCGAGCTACGAGCAGTACTTC. The V call is TRBV12-3 or TRBV12-4, the J call TRBJ2-7, with TRBD2 identical over 10 bases. Germline trimming cut 6 bases from V and 3 bases from J; bases unmatched to any gene: 2. This CDR3 contains 13 residues.

The chain uses TRBV7-6 and TRBJ1-4; 7 bases are a match to TRBD1. The CDR3 is 16 amino acids. The germline CDR1 and CDR2 sequences are SGHVS and FNYEAQ. Unmatched junction bases numbered 9, after V lost 5 bases and J lost 3 bases. The CDR3 sequence: CASSPGTVIPNEKLFF. The DNA of the CDR3 is TGTGCCAGCAGCCCCGGGACAGTGATACCTAATGAAAAACTGTTTTTT. Full variable domain (remainder filled in from reference TRBV7-6 and TRBJ1-4): GAGVSQSPRYKVTKRGQDVALRCDPISGHVSLYWYRQALGQGPEFLTYFNYEAQQDKSGLPNDRFSAERPEGSISTLTIQRTEQRDSAMYRCASSPGTVIPNEKLFFGSGTQLSVL.

The chain recombines TRBV7-8 with TRBJ1-6, with 7 bases identical to TRBD1. V lost 5 bases, J lost 5 bases, and 6 bases stayed unmatched. Germline V CDR1 and CDR2: SGHVS, FQNEAQ. The CDR3 spans 15 residues. This CDR3 reads CASSQDRADNSPLHF. Here the CDR3 DNA reads TGTGCCAGCAGCCAAGACAGGGCCGATAATTCACCCCTCCACTTT.

This clone is a singleton in its sample. The rearrangement uses TRBV12-3 or TRBV12-4 and TRBJ1-1; tentatively, D is TRBD1 (6 bases). The CDR3 contains 12 residues. V shed 5 bases and J shed 5 bases, with 9 bases lying between them. CDR3 coding DNA: TGTGCCAGCAGTGTCGACAGGACTGAAGCTTTCTTT. Amino acid sequence: CASSVDRTEAFF.

V is TRBV9 and J is TRBJ2-1; TRBD2 matches at 9 bases. Looked up from germline, CDR1 is SGDLS and CDR2 is YYNGEE. V shed 0 bases and J 7 bases; nucleotides not matched to a gene: 11. This CDR3 spans 17 amino acids. The CDR3: CASSVDIRAGGGNEQFF. The CDR3 coding sequence is TGTGCCAGCAGCGTAGATATCAGGGCGGGAGGGGGTAATGAGCAGTTCTTC.

V gene TRBV6-5 combines with J gene TRBJ2-6; D is perhaps TRBD2 (7 bases). Germline V lookup: CDR1 MNHEY, CDR2 SVGAGI. The CDR3 runs to 15 residues. V was pared by 8 bases and J by 0 bases, with 11 bases between. The CDR3 nucleotides read TGTGCCAGCTGGGGGGGCAACTCTGGGGCCAACGTCCTGACTTTC. Its translation is CASWGGNSGANVLTF.

The chain carries TRBV6-1 and TRBJ1-6; the match to TRBD1 covers 7 bases. This CDR3 has 16 amino acids. CDR1 is MNHNS and CDR2 is SASEGT in the germline V gene. The ends lost 2 bases at V and 1 base at J; junction bases unmatched: 2. The CDR3 DNA reads TGTGCCAGCAGTGAACGACAGGGTTCCTATAATTCACCCCTCCACTTT. Translation gives CASSERQGSYNSPLHF.

The rearrangement uses TRBV6-6 and TRBJ2-7, with 8 positions matching TRBD1. V lost 10 bases, J lost 1 base, and 3 bases stayed unmatched. In germline, CDR1 is MNHNY, CDR2 SVGAGI (reference sequence). This CDR3 comprises 12 residues. The CDR3 nucleotides read TGTGCCACCGGACAGGGATCCTACGAGCAGTACTTC. It yields the protein CATGQGSYEQYF.

The chain employs TRBV5-4 and TRBJ1-1; D might be TRBD1 (6 bases). V dropped 4 bases and J dropped 0 bases, with 16 bases sitting between them. Germline V gene data show CDR1 as SGHNT and CDR2 as YYREEE (reference sequence). The CDR3 is 16 amino acids. CDR3 region: CASSRGQNYMNTEAFF. CDR3 bases: TGTGCCAGCAGCCGAGGACAGAACTACATGAACACTGAAGCTTTCTTT.

The V call is TRBV6-1, the J call TRBJ2-1, with no clear D. CDR3 size: 13 residues. The V end was cut by 3 bases, the J end by 8 bases, with 11 bases between. Germline CDR1 MNHNS, CDR2 SASEGT. The CDR3: CASSDWLRDEQFF. CDR3 DNA sequence: TGTGCCAGCAGTGATTGGTTACGGGATGAGCAGTTCTTC.

The chain has TRBV5-1 and TRBJ1-2, with 10 bases aligning to TRBD1. From germline, CDR1 is SGHRS and CDR2 YFSETQ. The CDR3 has 13 amino acids. V gave up 5 bases and J gave up 4 bases; unmatched junction bases: 2. Here the CDR3 reads CASRDRGTYGYTF. The CDR3 DNA follows: TGCGCCAGCAGGGACAGGGGGACCTATGGCTACACCTTC.

This clone was seen more than once but under ten times. The rearrangement uses TRBV18 and TRBJ2-7; no clear D gene. The V gene's germline CDR1 is KGHSH and CDR2 LQKENI. The CDR3 runs 16 residues. V lost 3 bases to trimming and J lost 0 bases, with 15 bases between them. The CDR3 loop reads CASSPTLAETSYEQYF. CDR3 in DNA: TGTGCCAGCTCACCTACTTTGGCGGAGACCTCCTACGAGCAGTACTTC.

The chain joins TRBV10-3 to TRBJ1-3, with 7 bases fitting TRBD1. The ends lost 3 bases at V and 6 bases at J; junction bases unmatched: 5. The CDR3 runs 14 residues. The germline V gene has CDR1 ENHRY and CDR2 SYGVKD. CDR3 coding DNA: TGTGCCATCAGTGAAGACAGGGTAGTAAACACCATATATTTT. This gives the protein CAISEDRVVNTIYF.

The J gene is TRBJ2-7, the V gene TRBV10-3, with TRBD1 as a possible D gene (5 bases). Germline V CDR1 and CDR2: ENHRY, SYGVKD. The ends were cut back, 3 bases at V and 5 bases at J, with 11 bases in the middle. This CDR3 has 13 amino acids. In DNA form, the CDR3 reads TGTGCCATCAGTGATAGGACAAGCAACGAGCAGTACTTC. Protein sequence: CAISDRTSNEQYF.

The V call is TRBV9, the J call TRBJ2-5; the D is unclear. Germline lookup yields CDR1 SGDLS and CDR2 YYNGEE. This CDR3 has 13 amino acids. Trimming took off 2 bases at V and 2 bases at J, with 7 bases between the two ends. This CDR3 is CASSVSQQETQYF. CDR3 in DNA: TGTGCCAGCAGCGTCTCCCAGCAAGAGACCCAGTACTTC.

The V and J genes are TRBV6-5 and TRBJ2-7, with 8 positions matching TRBD2. Germline-derived CDR1 and CDR2 are MNHEY and SVGAGI. V was clipped by 7 bases and J by 4 bases; unmatched bases: 9. This CDR3 is built from 14 residues. CDR3 amino acids: CASTGAGGLYEQYF. The CDR3 nucleotides are TGTGCCAGCACCGGCGCGGGAGGATTGTACGAGCAGTACTTC.

This chain uses TRBV10-3 with TRBJ2-2, with D tentatively TRBD2 (6 bases). The V end was cut by 1 base, the J end by 7 bases, with 13 bases between. The CDR3 totals 15 residues. The germline V gene has CDR1 ENHRY and CDR2 SYGVKD. CDR3 sequence reads: CAISEWGLSNGELFF. The DNA for the CDR3 is TGTGCCATCAGTGAGTGGGGACTCTCCAACGGGGAGCTGTTTTTT.

There are a few counts of this clone. The chain recombines TRBV7-2 with TRBJ1-6; D is undetermined. The germline V gene encodes CDR1 SGHTA and CDR2 FQGNSA. This CDR3 spans 14 amino acids. V was cut by 7 bases and J by 10 bases, with 17 bases left in between. The CDR3 loop is CASTLSPRVSPLHF. CDR3 DNA: TGTGCCAGCACTCTCTCCCCGCGGGTCTCACCCCTCCACTTT.

The CDR3 reads CASSPYFNEQFF. CDR3 DNA sequence: TGTGCCAGTAGTCCGTACTTCAATGAGCAGTTCTTC. This chain joins TRBV19 and TRBJ2-1, with unresolved D. The CDR3 loop spans 12 amino acids. Germline loops: CDR1 LNHDA, CDR2 SQIVND (reference sequence). Trimming shortened V by 5 bases and J by 6 bases, and 8 bases separated the two germline ends.

The chain has TRBV7-9 and TRBJ2-5; D unclear. V was pared by 5 bases and J by 2 bases, with 6 bases between. Germline V CDR1 and CDR2: SEHNR, FQNEAQ (reference sequence). This CDR3 has 12 amino acids. Here the CDR3 DNA reads TGTGCCAGCAGCCGAGTTCAAGAGACCCAGTACTTC. The encoded protein is CASSRVQETQYF.

J is TRBJ1-5 and V is TRBV6-2 or TRBV6-3, with D possibly matching TRBD1 (5 bases). V was pared by 6 bases and J by 3 bases, with 9 bases between. CDR1 MNHEY and CDR2 SVGEGT come from the germline V gene. This CDR3 region has 13 residues. As DNA, the CDR3 is TGTGCCAGCAGCCGACAGACCAATCAGCCCCAGCATTTT. Its protein product is CASSRQTNQPQHF.

The J gene is TRBJ2-7, the V gene TRBV3-1 (or the pseudogene TRBV3-2); D is possibly TRBD1 (5 bases). Germline-derived CDR1 and CDR2 are LGHDT and YNNKEL (reference sequence). Between the trimmed V and J ends, which lost 1 base and 4 bases, there was a span of 11 bases. This CDR3 spans 14 amino acids. The CDR3 DNA follows: TGTGCCAGCAGCCAAGGTGTAGGGGATTACGAGCAGTACTTC. Residues: CASSQGVGDYEQYF.

The chain employs TRBV3-1 (or the pseudogene TRBV3-2) and TRBJ2-5; 9 nucleotides line up with TRBD1. The CDR3 covers 14 residues. J gave up 9 bases and V 7 bases, and 12 bases lay outside the gene matches. In germline, CDR1 is LGHDT, CDR2 YNNKEL (reference sequence). For the CDR3, the DNA is TGTGCCAGCACCACCCGGGGACAGGGAAATCCCCAGTACTTC. Amino acid sequence: CASTTRGQGNPQYF.

The CDR3 loop is CASSLRLAGPTDTQYF. The CDR3 DNA sequence: TGTGCCAGCAGCTTGAGGCTAGCGGGCCCCACAGATACGCAGTATTTT. The chain is built from TRBV5-4 and TRBJ2-3, with 8 bases aligning to TRBD2. V was clipped by 1 base and J by 2 bases; unmatched bases: 6. The CDR3 is 16 amino acids. The V gene's germline CDR1 is SGHNT and CDR2 YYREEE (reference sequence).